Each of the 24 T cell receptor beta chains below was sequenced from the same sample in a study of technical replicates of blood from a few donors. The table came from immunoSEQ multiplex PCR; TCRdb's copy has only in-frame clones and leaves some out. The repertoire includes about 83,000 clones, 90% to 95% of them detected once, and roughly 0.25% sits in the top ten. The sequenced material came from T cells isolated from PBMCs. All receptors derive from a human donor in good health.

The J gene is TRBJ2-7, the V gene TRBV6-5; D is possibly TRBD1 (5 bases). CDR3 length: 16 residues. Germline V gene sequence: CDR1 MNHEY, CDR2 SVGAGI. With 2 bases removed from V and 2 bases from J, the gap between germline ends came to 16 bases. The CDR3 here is CASSYVVGQVPYEQYF. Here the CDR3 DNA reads TGTGCCAGCAGTTACGTCGTTGGACAAGTCCCCTACGAGCAGTACTTC.

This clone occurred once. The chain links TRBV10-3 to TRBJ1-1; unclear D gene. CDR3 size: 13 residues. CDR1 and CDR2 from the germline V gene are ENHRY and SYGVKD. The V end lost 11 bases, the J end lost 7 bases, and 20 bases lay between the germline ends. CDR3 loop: CAVGREGVSEAFF. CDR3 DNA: TGTGCCGTTGGAAGGGAGGGTGTGAGTGAAGCTTTCTTT.

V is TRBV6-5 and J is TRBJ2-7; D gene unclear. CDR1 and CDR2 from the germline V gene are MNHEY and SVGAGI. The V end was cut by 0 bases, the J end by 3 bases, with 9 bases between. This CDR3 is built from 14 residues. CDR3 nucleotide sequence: TGTGCCAGCAGTTACTCGAGCCCCTTCTACGAGCAGTACTTC. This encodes CASSYSSPFYEQYF.

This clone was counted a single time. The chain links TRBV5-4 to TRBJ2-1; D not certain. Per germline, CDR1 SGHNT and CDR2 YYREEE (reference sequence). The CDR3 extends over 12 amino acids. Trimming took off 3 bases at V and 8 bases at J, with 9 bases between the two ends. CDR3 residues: CASSSQDHEQFF. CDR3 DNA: TGTGCCAGCAGCTCCCAGGATCATGAGCAGTTCTTC.

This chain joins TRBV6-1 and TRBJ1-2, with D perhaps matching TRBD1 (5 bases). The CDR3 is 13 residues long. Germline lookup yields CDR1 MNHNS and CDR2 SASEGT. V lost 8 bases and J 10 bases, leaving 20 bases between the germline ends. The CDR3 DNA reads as TGTGCCAGCCGCATAGGGCAGGGTAAGGACTACACCTTC. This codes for CASRIGQGKDYTF.

CDR3 nucleotides: TGTGCCAGCAGCGTGAGCCCCTACGAGCAGTACTTC. Protein product: CASSVSPYEQYF. The rearrangement joins TRBV9 to TRBJ2-7; no reliable D call. Germline V lookup: CDR1 SGDLS, CDR2 YYNGEE. V lost 2 bases and J lost 2, with 5 bases in between. The CDR3 is 12 amino acids.

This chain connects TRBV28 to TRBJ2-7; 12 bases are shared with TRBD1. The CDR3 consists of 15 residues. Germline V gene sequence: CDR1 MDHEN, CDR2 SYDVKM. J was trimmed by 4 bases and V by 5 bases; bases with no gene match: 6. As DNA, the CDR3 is TGTGCCAGCAGTCCGGGACAGGGGGCGTTTTACGAGCAGTACTTC. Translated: CASSPGQGAFYEQYF.

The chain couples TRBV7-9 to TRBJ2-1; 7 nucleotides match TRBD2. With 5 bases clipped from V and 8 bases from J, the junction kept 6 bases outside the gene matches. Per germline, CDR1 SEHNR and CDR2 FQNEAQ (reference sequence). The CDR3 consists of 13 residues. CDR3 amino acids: CASSTLAPHEQFF. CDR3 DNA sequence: TGTGCCAGCAGCACACTAGCGCCCCATGAGCAGTTCTTC.

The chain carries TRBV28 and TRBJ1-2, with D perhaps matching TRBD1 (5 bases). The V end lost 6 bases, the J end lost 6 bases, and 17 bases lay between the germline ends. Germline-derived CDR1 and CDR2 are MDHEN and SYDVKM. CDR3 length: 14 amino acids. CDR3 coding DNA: TGTGCCAGCAGGGGATTACAGGTTACTGATGGCTACACCTTC. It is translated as CASRGLQVTDGYTF.

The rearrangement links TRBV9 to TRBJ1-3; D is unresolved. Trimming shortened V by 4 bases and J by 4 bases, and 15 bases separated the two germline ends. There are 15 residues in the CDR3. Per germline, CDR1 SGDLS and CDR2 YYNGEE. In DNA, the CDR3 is TGTGCCAGCAGCCCTCGATTGGGCGCGGGAAACACCATATATTTT. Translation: CASSPRLGAGNTIYF.

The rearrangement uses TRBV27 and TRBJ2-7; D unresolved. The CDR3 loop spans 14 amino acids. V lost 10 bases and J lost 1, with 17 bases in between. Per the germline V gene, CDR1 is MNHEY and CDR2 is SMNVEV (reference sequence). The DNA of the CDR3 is TGTGCCAACCCGCCCTGGAACAGATCCTACGAGCAGTACTTC. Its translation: CANPPWNRSYEQYF.

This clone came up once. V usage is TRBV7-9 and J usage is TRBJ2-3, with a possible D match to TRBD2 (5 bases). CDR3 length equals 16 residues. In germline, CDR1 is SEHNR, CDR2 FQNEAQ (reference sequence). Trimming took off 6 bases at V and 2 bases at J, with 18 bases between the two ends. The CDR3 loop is CASSFGGPGTTDTQYF. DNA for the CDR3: TGTGCCAGCAGTTTCGGCGGGCCCGGAACCACAGATACGCAGTATTTT.

In DNA form, the CDR3 reads TGTGCCAGCACATTCAATTTGGGGGGCACTGAAGCTTTCTTT. It codes for CASTFNLGGTEAFF. The chain is built from TRBV11-3 and TRBJ1-1, with TRBD1 as a possible D gene (5 bases). The germline V gene encodes CDR1 SGHNT and CDR2 YENEEA. V was pared by 7 bases and J by 4 bases, with 16 bases between. The CDR3 spans 14 residues.

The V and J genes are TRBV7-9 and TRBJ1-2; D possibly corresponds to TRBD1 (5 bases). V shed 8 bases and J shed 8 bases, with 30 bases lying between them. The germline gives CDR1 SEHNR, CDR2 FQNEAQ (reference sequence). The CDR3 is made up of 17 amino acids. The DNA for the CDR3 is TGTGCCAGCCTGGAGGGGAACACCAGACCCTCCGCCCGGGGCTACACCTTC. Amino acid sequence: CASLEGNTRPSARGYTF.

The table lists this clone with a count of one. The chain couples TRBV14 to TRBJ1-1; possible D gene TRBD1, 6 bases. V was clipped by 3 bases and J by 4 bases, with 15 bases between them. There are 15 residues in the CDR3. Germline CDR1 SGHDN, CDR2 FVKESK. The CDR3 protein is CASSHEGVGLTEAFF. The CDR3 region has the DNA TGTGCCAGCAGCCACGAGGGGGTTGGGCTCACTGAAGCTTTCTTT.

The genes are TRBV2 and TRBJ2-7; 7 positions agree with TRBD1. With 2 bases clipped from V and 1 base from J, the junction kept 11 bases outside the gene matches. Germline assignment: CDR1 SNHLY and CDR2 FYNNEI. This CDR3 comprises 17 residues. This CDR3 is CASSEPIFRQGSYEQYF. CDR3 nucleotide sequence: TGTGCCAGCAGTGAACCGATCTTTAGACAGGGATCCTACGAGCAGTACTTC.

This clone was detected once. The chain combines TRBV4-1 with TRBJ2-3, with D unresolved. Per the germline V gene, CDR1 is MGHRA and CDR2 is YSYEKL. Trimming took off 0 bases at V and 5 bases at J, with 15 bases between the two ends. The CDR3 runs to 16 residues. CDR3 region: CASSQDPDGSGDTQYF. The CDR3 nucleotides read TGCGCCAGCAGCCAAGACCCAGATGGGTCGGGAGATACGCAGTATTTT.

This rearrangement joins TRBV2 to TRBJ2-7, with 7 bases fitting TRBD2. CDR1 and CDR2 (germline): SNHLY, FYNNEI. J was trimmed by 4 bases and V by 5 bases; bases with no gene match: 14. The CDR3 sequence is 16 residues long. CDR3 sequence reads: CASSKSGALRAYEQYF. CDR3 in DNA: TGTGCCAGCAGTAAAAGCGGGGCACTGAGAGCTTACGAGCAGTACTTC. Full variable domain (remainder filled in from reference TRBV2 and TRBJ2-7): EPEVTQTPSHQVTQMGQEVILRCVPISNHLYFYWYRQILGQKVEFLVSFYNNEISEKSEIFDDQFSVERPDGSNFTLKIRSTKLEDSAMYFCASSKSGALRAYEQYFGPGTRLTVT.

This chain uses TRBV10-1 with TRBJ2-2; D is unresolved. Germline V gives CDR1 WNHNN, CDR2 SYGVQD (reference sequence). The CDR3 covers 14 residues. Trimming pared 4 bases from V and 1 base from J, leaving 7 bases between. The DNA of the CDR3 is TGCGCCAGCAGTGGAGACTTGAACACCGGGGAGCTGTTTTTT. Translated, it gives CASSGDLNTGELFF.

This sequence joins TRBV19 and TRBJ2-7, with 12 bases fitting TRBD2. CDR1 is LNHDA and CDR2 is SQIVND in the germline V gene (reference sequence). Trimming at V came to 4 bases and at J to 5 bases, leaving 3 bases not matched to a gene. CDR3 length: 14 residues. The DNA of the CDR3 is TGTGCCAGTAGTACCGGACTAGCGGGAAACGAGCAGTACTTC. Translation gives CASSTGLAGNEQYF.

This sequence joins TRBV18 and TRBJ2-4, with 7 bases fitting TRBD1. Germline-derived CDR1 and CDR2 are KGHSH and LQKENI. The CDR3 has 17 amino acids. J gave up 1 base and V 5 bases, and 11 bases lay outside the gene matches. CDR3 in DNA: TGTGCCAGCTCAGCCTACAGGGGAAGGGTGGCCAAAAACATTCAGTACTTC. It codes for CASSAYRGRVAKNIQYF.

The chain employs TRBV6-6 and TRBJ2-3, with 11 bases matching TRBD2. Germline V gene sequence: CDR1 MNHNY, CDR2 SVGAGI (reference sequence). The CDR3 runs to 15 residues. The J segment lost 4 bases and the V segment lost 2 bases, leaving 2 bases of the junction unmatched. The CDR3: CASSYPLAGADTQYF. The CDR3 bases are TGTGCCAGCAGTTACCCACTAGCGGGAGCAGATACGCAGTATTTT.

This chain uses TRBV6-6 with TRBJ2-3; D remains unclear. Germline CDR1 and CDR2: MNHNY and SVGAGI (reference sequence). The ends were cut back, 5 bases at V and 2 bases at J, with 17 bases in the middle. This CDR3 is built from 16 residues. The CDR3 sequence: CASSQLPGPSTDTQYF. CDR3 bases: TGTGCCAGCAGTCAACTCCCGGGTCCATCCACAGATACGCAGTATTTT.

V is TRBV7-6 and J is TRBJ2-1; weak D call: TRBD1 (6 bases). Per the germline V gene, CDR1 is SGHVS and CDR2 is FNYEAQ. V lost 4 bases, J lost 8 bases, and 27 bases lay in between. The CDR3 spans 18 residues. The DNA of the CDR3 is TGTGCCAGCAGCTCCACCAGGGGCCCGCGGATGTTGATCCATGAGCAGTTCTTC. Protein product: CASSSTRGPRMLIHEQFF.